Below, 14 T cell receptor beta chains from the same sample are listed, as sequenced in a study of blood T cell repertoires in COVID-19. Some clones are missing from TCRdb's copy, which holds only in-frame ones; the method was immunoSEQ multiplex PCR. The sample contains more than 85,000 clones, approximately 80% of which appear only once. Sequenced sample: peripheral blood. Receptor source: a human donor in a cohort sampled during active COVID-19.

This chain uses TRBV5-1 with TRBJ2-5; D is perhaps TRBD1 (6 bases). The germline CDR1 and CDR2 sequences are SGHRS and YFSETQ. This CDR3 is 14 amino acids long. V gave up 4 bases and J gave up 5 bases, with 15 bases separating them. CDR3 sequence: CASSPNRVGETQYF. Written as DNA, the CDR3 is TGCGCCAGCAGCCCGAACAGGGTAGGGGAGACCCAGTACTTC. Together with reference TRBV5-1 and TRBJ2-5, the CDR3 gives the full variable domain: KAGVTQTPRYLIKTRGQQVTLSCSPISGHRSVSWYQQTPGQGLQFLFEYFSETQRNKGNFPGRFSGRQFSNSRSEMNVSTLELGDSALYLCASSPNRVGETQYFGPGTRLLVL.

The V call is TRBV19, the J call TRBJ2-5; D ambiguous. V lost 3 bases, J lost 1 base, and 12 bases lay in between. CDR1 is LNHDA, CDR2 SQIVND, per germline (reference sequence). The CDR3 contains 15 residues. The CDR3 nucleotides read TGTGCCAGTAGTATGAGTACGGTTGGCCAAGAGACCCAGTACTTC. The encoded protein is CASSMSTVGQETQYF.

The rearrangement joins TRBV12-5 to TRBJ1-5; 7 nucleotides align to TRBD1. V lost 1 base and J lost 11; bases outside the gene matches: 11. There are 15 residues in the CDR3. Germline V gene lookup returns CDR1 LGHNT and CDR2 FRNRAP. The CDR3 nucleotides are TGTGCTAGTGGTTTGGCCGGATTCCGGGACAGTACCCAGCATTTT. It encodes CASGLAGFRDSTQHF.

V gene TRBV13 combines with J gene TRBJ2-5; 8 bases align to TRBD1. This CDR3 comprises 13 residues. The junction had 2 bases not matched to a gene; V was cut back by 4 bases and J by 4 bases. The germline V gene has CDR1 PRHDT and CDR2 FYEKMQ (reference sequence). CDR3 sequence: CASSSDRGETQYF. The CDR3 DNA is TGTGCCAGCAGCTCCGACAGGGGAGAGACCCAGTACTTC.

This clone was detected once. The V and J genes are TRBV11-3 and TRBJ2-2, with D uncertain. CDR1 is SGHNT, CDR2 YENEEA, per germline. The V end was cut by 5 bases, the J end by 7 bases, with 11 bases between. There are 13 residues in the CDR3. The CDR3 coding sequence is TGTGCCAGCAGCATGCGGATTGGCGGGGAGCTGTTTTTT. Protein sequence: CASSMRIGGELFF. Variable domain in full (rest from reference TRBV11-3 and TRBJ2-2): EAGVVQSPRYKIIEKKQPVAFWCNPISGHNTLYWYLQNLGQGPELLIRYENEEAVDDSQLPKDRFSAERLKGVDSTLKIQPAELGDSAVYLCASSMRIGGELFFGEGSRLTVL.

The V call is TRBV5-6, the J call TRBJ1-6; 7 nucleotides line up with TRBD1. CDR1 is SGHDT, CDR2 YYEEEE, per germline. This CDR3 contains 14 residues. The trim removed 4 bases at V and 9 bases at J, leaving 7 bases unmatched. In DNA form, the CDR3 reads TGTGCCAGCAGCACCACAGGGGTGGGTTCACCCCTCCACTTT. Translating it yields CASSTTGVGSPLHF.

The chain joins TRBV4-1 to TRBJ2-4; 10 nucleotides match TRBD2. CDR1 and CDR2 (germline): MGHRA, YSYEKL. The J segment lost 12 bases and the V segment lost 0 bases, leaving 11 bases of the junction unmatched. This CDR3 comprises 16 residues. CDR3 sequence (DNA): TGCGCCAGCAGCCAAGAGGCCCAACTAGCGGGGTCCGCTCAGTACTTC. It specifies CASSQEAQLAGSAQYF.

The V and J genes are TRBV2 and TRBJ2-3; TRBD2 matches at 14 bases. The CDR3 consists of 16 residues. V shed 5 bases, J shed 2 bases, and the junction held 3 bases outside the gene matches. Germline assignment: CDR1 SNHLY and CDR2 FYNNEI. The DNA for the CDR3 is TGTGCCAGCAGTAGACTAGCGGGGGGGATCACAGATACGCAGTATTTT. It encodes CASSRLAGGITDTQYF.

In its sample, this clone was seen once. The CDR3 protein is CASSSNRGGGPETQYF. CDR3 bases: TGTGCCAGCAGCTCCAACCGCGGGGGCGGGCCGGAGACCCAGTACTTC. The rearrangement links TRBV3-1 (or the pseudogene TRBV3-2) to TRBJ2-5, with a possible D match to TRBD2 (7 bases). CDR1 and CDR2 (germline): LGHDT, YNNKEL (reference sequence). V gave up 5 bases and J gave up 5 bases, with 21 bases separating them. The CDR3 extends over 16 amino acids.

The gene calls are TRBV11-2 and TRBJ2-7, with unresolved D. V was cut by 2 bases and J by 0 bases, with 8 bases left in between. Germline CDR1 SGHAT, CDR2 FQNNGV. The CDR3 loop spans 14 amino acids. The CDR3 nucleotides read TGTGCCAGCAGCTTACAGGTTCACTCCTACGAGCAGTACTTC. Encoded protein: CASSLQVHSYEQYF.

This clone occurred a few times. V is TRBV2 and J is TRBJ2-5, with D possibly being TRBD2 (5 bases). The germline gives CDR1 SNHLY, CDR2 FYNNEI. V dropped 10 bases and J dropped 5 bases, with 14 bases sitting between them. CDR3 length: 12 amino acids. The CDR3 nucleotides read TGTGCCACCAGGACGCCGGGGGAGACCCAGTACTTC. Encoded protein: CATRTPGETQYF.

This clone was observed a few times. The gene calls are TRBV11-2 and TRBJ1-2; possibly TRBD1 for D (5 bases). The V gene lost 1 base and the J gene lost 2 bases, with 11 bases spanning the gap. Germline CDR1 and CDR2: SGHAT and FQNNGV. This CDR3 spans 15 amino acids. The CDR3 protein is CASSLAPGWNYGYTF. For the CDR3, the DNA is TGTGCCAGCAGCTTAGCGCCAGGGTGGAACTATGGCTACACCTTC.

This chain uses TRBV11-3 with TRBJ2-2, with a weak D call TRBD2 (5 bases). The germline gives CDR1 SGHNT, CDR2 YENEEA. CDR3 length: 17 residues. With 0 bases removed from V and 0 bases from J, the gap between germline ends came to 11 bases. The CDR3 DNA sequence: TGTGCCAGCAGCTTAGATCGTTGGGAGACGAACACCGGGGAGCTGTTTTTT. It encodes CASSLDRWETNTGELFF.

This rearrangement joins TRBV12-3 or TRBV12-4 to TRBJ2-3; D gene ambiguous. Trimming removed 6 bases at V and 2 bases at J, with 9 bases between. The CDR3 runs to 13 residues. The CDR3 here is CASSRVPTDTQYF. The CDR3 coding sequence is TGTGCCAGCAGCCGGGTCCCCACAGATACGCAGTATTTT.